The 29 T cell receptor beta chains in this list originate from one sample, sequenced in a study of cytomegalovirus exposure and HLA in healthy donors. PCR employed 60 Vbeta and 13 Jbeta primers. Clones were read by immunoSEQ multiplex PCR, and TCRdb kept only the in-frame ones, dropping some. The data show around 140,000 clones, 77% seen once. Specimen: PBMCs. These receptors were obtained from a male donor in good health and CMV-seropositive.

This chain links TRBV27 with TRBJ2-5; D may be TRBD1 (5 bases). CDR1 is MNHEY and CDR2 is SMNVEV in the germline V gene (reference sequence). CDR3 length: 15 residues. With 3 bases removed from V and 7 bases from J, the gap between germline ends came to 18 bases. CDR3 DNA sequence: TGTGCCAGCAGTTTGGTAGGCTACAAAAGGGGGACCCAGTACTTC. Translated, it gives CASSLVGYKRGTQYF.

CDR3 residues: CASSPGQGVSLWYGYTF. The CDR3, as DNA: TGTGCCAGCAGCCCCGGACAGGGGGTGTCACTTTGGTATGGCTACACCTTC. The rearrangement uses TRBV5-5 and TRBJ1-2, with 10 nucleotides matching TRBD1. In germline, CDR1 is SGHKS, CDR2 YYEKEE (reference sequence). There are 17 residues in the CDR3. Trimming removed 4 bases from V and 5 bases from J; junction bases left unmatched: 14. Complete variable domain (other parts from reference TRBV5-5 and TRBJ1-2): DAGVTQSPTHLIKTRGQQVTLRCSPISGHKSVSWYQQVLGQGPQFIFQYYEKEERGRGNFPDRFSARQFPNYSSELNVNALLLGDSALYLCASSPGQGVSLWYGYTFGSGTRLTVV.

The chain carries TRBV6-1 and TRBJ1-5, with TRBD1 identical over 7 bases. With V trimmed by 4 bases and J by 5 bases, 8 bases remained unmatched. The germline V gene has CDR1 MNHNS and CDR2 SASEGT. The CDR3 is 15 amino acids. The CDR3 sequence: CASSANRGRDQPQHF. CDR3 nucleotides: TGTGCCAGCAGTGCTAACAGGGGAAGGGATCAGCCCCAGCATTTT.

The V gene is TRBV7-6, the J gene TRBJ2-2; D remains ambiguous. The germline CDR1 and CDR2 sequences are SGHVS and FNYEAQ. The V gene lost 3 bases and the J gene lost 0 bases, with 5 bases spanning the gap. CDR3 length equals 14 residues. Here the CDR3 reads CASSLSSNTGELFF. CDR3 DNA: TGTGCCAGCAGCTTGTCGTCGAACACCGGGGAGCTGTTTTTT.

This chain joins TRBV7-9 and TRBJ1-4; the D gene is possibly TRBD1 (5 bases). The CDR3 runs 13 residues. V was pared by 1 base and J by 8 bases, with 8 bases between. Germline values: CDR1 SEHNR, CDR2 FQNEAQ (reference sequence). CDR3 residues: CASSLEYREKLFF. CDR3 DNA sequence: TGTGCCAGCAGCTTAGAATACAGGGAAAAACTGTTTTTT.

This CDR3 reads CASSFGRGLSDTQYF. In DNA form, the CDR3 reads TGTGCCAGCAGTTTCGGGCGGGGGCTCTCAGATACGCAGTATTTT. The rearrangement uses TRBV27 and TRBJ2-3, with a tentative D call TRBD2 (7 bases). The CDR3 extends over 15 amino acids. The germline gives CDR1 MNHEY, CDR2 SMNVEV (reference sequence). V was pared by 3 bases and J by 4 bases, with 14 bases between.

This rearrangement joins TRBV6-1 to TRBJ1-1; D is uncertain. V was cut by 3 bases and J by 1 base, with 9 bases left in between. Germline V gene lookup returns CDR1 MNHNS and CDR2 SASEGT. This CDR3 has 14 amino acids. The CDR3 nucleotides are TGTGCCAGCAGTGACGGGTTGGCGAACACTGAAGCTTTCTTT. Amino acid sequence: CASSDGLANTEAFF.

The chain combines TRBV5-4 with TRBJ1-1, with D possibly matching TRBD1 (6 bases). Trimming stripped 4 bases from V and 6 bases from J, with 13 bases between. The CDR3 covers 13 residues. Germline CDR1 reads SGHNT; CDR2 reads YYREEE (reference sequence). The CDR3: CASSRATGPEAFF. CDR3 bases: TGTGCCAGCAGCCGAGCAACAGGGCCTGAAGCTTTCTTT.

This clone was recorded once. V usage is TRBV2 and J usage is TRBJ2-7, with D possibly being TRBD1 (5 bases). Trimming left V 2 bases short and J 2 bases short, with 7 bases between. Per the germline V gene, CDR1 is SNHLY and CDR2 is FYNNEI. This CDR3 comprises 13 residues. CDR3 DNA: TGTGCCAGCAGTGAACAGGACACCTACGAGCAGTACTTC. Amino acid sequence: CASSEQDTYEQYF.

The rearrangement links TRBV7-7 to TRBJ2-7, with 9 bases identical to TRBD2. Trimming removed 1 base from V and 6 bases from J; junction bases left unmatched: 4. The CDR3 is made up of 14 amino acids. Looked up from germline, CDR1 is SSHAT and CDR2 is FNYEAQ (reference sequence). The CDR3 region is CASSLGLAGSEQYF. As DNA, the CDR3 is TGTGCCAGCAGCTTAGGTCTAGCGGGGTCCGAGCAGTACTTC.

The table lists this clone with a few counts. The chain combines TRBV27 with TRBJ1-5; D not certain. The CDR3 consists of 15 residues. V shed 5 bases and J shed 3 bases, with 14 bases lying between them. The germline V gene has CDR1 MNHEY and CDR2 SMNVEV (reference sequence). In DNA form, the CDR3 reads TGTGCCAGCAGTCCCACGGCGGGGATCAATCAGCCCCAGCATTTT. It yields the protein CASSPTAGINQPQHF.

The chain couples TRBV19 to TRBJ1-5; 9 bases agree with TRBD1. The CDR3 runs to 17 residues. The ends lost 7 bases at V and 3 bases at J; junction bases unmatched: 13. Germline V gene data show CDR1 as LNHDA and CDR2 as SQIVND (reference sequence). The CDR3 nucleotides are TGTGCCAGTACTCCCCCACCGGGACAGGGTGTCAATCAGCCCCAGCATTTT. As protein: CASTPPPGQGVNQPQHF.

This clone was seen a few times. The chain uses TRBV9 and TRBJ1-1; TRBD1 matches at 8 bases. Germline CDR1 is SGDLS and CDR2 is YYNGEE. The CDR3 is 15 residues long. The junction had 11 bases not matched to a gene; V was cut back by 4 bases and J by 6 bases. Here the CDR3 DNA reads TGTGCCAGCAGCCGAGAAAGCACACAGGGGGCTGAAGCTTTCTTT. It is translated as CASSRESTQGAEAFF.

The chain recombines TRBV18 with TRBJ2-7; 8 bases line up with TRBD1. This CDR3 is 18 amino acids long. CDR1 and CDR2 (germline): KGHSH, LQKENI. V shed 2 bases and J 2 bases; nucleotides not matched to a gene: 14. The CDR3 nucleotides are TGTGCCAGCTCACCAACGATAATCCGGACAGGGATAGCCTACGAGCAGTACTTC. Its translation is CASSPTIIRTGIAYEQYF.

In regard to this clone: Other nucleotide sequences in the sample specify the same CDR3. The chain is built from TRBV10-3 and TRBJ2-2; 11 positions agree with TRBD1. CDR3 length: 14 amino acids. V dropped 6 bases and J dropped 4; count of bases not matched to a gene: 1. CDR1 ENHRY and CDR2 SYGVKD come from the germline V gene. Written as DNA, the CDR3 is TGTGCCATCAGGGGGACAGGGGGCACCGGGGAGCTGTTTTTT. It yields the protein CAIRGTGGTGELFF.

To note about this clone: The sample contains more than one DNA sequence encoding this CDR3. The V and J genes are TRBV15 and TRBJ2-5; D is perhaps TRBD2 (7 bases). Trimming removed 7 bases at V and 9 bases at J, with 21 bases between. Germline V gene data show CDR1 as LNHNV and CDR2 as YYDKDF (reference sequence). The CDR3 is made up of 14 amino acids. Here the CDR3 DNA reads TGTGCCACCACCGTAAGGAGGGAGGGGGAGGCCCAGTACTTC. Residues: CATTVRREGEAQYF.

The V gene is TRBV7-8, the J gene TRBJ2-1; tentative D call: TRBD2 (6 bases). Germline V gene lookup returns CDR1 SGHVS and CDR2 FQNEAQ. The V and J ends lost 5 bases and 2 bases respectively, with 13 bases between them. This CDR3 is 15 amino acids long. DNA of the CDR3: TGTGCCAGCAGCCCCGGGAGTTCAGCCTACAATGAGCAGTTCTTC. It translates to CASSPGSSAYNEQFF.

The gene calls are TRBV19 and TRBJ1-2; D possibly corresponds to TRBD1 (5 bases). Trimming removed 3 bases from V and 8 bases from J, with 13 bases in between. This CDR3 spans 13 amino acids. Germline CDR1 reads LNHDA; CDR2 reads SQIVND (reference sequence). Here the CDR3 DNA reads TGTGCCAGTAGTATGCGGCAGGGCGAAGGCTACACCTTC. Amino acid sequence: CASSMRQGEGYTF.

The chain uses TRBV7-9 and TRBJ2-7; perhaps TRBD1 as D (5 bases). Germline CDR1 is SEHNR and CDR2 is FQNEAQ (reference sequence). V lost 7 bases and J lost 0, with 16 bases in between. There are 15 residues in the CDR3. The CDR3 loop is CASTTDSSFSYEQYF. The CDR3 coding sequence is TGTGCCAGCACCACTGACAGTTCTTTCTCCTACGAGCAGTACTTC. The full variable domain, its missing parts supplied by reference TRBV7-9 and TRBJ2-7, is DTGVSQNPRHKITKRGQNVTFRCDPISEHNRLYWYRQTLGQGPEFLTYFQNEAQLEKSRLLSDRFSAERPKGSFSTLEIQRTEQGDSAMYLCASTTDSSFSYEQYFGPGTRLTVT.

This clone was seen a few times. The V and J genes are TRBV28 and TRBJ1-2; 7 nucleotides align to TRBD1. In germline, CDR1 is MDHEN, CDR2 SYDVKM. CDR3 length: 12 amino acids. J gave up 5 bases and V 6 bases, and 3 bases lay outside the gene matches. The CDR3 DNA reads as TGTGCCAGCAGCAGGGGGGAGTATGGCTACACCTTC. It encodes CASSRGEYGYTF.

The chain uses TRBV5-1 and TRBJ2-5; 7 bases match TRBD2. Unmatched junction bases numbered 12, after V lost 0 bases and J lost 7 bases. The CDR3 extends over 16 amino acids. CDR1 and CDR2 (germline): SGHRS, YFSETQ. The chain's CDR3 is CASSLGPGGPEGTQYF. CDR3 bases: TGCGCCAGCAGCTTGGGACCGGGGGGACCCGAAGGGACCCAGTACTTC.

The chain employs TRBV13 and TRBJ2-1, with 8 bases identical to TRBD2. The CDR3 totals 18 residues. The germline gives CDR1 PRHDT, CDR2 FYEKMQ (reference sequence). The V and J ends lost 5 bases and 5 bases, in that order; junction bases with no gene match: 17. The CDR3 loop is CASSPPWGAGAFNNEQFF. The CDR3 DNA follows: TGTGCCAGCAGCCCTCCCTGGGGAGCGGGGGCCTTCAACAATGAGCAGTTCTTC.

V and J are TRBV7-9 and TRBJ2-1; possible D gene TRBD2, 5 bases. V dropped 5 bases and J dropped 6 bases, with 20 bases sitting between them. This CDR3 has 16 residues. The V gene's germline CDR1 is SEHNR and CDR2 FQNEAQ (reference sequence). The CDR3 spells CASSPVVVAKPNEQFF. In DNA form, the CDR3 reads TGTGCCAGCAGCCCAGTGGTGGTAGCGAAACCCAATGAGCAGTTCTTC. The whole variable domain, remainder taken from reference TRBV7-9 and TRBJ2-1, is DTGVSQNPRHKITKRGQNVTFRCDPISEHNRLYWYRQTLGQGPEFLTYFQNEAQLEKSRLLSDRFSAERPKGSFSTLEIQRTEQGDSAMYLCASSPVVVAKPNEQFFGPGTRLTVL.

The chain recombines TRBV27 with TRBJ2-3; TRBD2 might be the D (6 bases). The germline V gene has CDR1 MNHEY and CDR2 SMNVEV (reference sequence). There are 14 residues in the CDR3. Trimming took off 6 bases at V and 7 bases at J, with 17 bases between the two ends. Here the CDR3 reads CASSRDLPTNTQYF. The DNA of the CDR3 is TGTGCCAGCAGCCGGGACTTACCTACGAATACGCAGTATTTT.

CDR3 loop: CASRREEFNEQFF. DNA for the CDR3: TGTGCCAGCAGGAGGGAAGAATTTAATGAGCAGTTCTTC. The chain employs TRBV2 and TRBJ2-1, with D tentatively TRBD2 (5 bases). Germline values: CDR1 SNHLY, CDR2 FYNNEI. V lost 6 bases and J lost 7, with 13 bases in between. This CDR3 is 13 amino acids long.

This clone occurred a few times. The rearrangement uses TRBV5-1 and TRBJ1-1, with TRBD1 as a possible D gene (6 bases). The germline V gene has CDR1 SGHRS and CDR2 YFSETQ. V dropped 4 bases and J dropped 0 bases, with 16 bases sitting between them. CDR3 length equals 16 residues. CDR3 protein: CASSLTGKGMNTEAFF. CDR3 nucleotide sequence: TGCGCCAGCAGCCTCACAGGGAAGGGGATGAACACTGAAGCTTTCTTT. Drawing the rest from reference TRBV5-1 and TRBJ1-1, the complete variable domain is KAGVTQTPRYLIKTRGQQVTLSCSPISGHRSVSWYQQTPGQGLQFLFEYFSETQRNKGNFPGRFSGRQFSNSRSEMNVSTLELGDSALYLCASSLTGKGMNTEAFFGQGTRLTVV.

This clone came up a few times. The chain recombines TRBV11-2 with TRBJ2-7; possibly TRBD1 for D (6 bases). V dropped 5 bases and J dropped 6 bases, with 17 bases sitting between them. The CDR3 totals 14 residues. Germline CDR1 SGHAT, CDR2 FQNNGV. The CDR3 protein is CASSPQPTGSEQYF. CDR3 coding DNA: TGTGCCAGCAGCCCTCAGCCGACAGGAAGCGAGCAGTACTTC.

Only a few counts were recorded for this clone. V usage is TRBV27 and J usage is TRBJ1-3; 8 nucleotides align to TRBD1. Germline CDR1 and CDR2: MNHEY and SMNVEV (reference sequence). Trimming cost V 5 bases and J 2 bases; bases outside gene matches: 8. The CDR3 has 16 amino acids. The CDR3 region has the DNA TGTGCCAGCAGTCCAGGACAGGGCCGGCCTGGAAACACCATATATTTT. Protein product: CASSPGQGRPGNTIYF.

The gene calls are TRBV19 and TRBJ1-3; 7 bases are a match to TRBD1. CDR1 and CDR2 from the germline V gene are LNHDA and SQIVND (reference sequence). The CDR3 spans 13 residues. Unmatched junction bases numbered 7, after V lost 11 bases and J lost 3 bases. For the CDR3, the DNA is TGTGCCGGGGGAGACAGGGATGGAAACACCATATATTTT. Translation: CAGGDRDGNTIYF. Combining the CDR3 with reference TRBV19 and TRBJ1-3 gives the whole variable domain DGGITQSPKYLFRKEGQNVTLSCEQNLNHDAMYWYRQDPGQGLRLIYYSQIVNDFQKGDIAEGYSVSREKKESFPLTVTSAQKNPTAFYLCAGGDRDGNTIYFGEGSWLTVV.